This passage covers 31 T cell receptor beta chains from one sample sequenced in a study of cytomegalovirus exposure and HLA in healthy donors. Profiled with immunoSEQ multiplex PCR; TCRdb holds only in-frame clones, not every one. Of over 50,000 clones in the sample, 90% to 96% were seen once. The sample taken for sequencing was PBMCs. These receptors were obtained from a woman aged 18 to 35 in good health and CMV-seronegative.

The rearrangement joins TRBV9 to TRBJ2-5; 11 nucleotides match TRBD2. Germline assignment: CDR1 SGDLS and CDR2 YYNGEE. The CDR3 is made up of 18 amino acids. V trimming: 0 bases; J trimming: 5 bases; junction bases outside the gene matches: 12. This CDR3 is CASSVGGSGGAWGETQYF. The CDR3 DNA is TGTGCCAGCAGCGTAGGGGGTAGCGGGGGGGCCTGGGGGGAGACCCAGTACTTC.

This clone has only one observation. V usage is TRBV19 and J usage is TRBJ1-4; a weak D match, TRBD1 (6 bases). Between the trimmed V and J ends, which lost 1 base and 0 bases, there was a span of 12 bases. CDR3 length: 17 residues. Germline V gene data show CDR1 as LNHDA and CDR2 as SQIVND (reference sequence). The CDR3 DNA reads TGTGCCAGTAGTATAGCTCGGACAGCCACAACTAATGAAAAACTGTTTTTT. The encoded protein is CASSIARTATTNEKLFF.

V gene TRBV11-1 combines with J gene TRBJ2-7; D is unresolved. Trimming cost V 1 base and J 5 bases, with 12 bases left between them. Germline CDR1 is SGHAT and CDR2 is FQDESV (reference sequence). The CDR3 length is 14 residues. The CDR3 nucleotides are TGTGCCAGCAGCTTAGGGTCAGGTTGGCACGAGCAGTACTTC. Translation: CASSLGSGWHEQYF. Full variable domain (outside the CDR3, taken from reference TRBV11-1 and TRBJ2-7): EAEVAQSPRYKITEKSQAVAFWCDPISGHATLYWYRQILGQGPELLVQFQDESVVDDSQLPKDRFSAERLKGVDSTLKIQPAELGDSAMYLCASSLGSGWHEQYFGPGTRLTVT.

CDR3 region: CASSSPGQFNYGYTF. CDR3 in DNA: TGTGCCAGCAGTTCCCCGGGACAGTTTAACTATGGCTACACCTTC. The chain carries TRBV28 and TRBJ1-2, with 7 bases that match TRBD1. Trimming at V came to 4 bases and at J to 1 base, leaving 6 bases not matched to a gene. CDR1 and CDR2 (germline): MDHEN, SYDVKM. This CDR3 contains 15 residues.

The sample holds a few counts of this clone. The CDR3 reads CATSRDLAREQFF. The CDR3 nucleotides read TGTGCCACCAGCAGAGATCTGGCCAGGGAGCAGTTCTTC. The chain joins TRBV15 to TRBJ2-1, with unresolved D. CDR3 length: 13 amino acids. CDR1 and CDR2 (germline): LNHNV, YYDKDF (reference sequence). Trimming pared 0 bases from V and 10 bases from J, leaving 10 bases between.

The chain's CDR3 is CASSFWVGRGSGTEAFF. The CDR3 DNA reads as TGTGCCAGCAGCTTTTGGGTGGGCAGGGGCTCAGGCACTGAAGCTTTCTTT. V is TRBV7-2 and J is TRBJ1-1, with D perhaps TRBD1 (6 bases). The CDR3 length is 17 residues. Germline-derived CDR1 and CDR2 are SGHTA and FQGNSA. Trimming left V 3 bases short and J 4 bases short, with 21 bases between.

V gene TRBV5-1 combines with J gene TRBJ2-4; tentative D call: TRBD2 (7 bases). V shed 5 bases and J shed 6 bases, with 15 bases lying between them. CDR1 is SGHRS, CDR2 YFSETQ, per germline. CDR3 size: 14 residues. CDR3 in DNA: TGCGCCAGCAGGGAGGGGGACTACCGAAACATTCAGTACTTC. Residues: CASREGDYRNIQYF. Full variable domain (rest looked up from reference TRBV5-1 and TRBJ2-4): KAGVTQTPRYLIKTRGQQVTLSCSPISGHRSVSWYQQTPGQGLQFLFEYFSETQRNKGNFPGRFSGRQFSNSRSEMNVSTLELGDSALYLCASREGDYRNIQYFGAGTRLSVL.

Only one count was recorded for this clone. As DNA, the CDR3 is TGTGCCAGCAGTTTTAAAAGGGGACAGGTGGAACCTTACGAGCAGTACTTC. Translated: CASSFKRGQVEPYEQYF. The V call is TRBV28, the J call TRBJ2-7, with TRBD1 identical over 8 bases. Trimming took 3 bases from V and 4 from J; bases not matched to a gene: 14. The CDR3 sequence is 17 residues long. Germline CDR1 and CDR2: MDHEN and SYDVKM.

The chain combines TRBV5-1 with TRBJ2-7, with TRBD1 matching over 8 bases. After removal of 3 bases from V and 6 bases from J, the junction contained 14 bases not matched to a gene. The germline V gene encodes CDR1 SGHRS and CDR2 YFSETQ. The CDR3 contains 16 residues. The CDR3 loop is CASSSTWAGGLGEQYF. The CDR3 region has the DNA TGCGCCAGCAGCTCCACCTGGGCAGGGGGCTTAGGCGAGCAGTACTTC.

The genes are TRBV6-1 and TRBJ1-5, with D perhaps matching TRBD1 (6 bases). Trimming removed 2 bases from V and 0 bases from J, with 14 bases in between. The germline CDR1 and CDR2 sequences are MNHNS and SASEGT. The CDR3 consists of 17 residues. The CDR3: CASSEFGDTDSNQPQHF. CDR3 sequence (DNA): TGTGCCAGCAGTGAATTCGGGGACACCGATAGCAATCAGCCCCAGCATTTT.

This chain joins TRBV7-8 and TRBJ1-5, with 10 bases fitting TRBD1. This CDR3 contains 15 residues. Germline V lookup: CDR1 SGHVS, CDR2 FQNEAQ. The V and J ends lost 5 bases and 6 bases, in that order; junction bases with no gene match: 7. Here the CDR3 reads CASSTRQGASQPQHF. CDR3 DNA sequence: TGTGCCAGCAGCACCAGACAGGGGGCATCTCAGCCCCAGCATTTT.

This chain joins TRBV6-5 and TRBJ1-2; 7 positions match TRBD1. This CDR3 contains 14 residues. Per the germline V gene, CDR1 is MNHEY and CDR2 is SVGAGI. The trim removed 7 bases at V and 7 bases at J, leaving 12 bases unmatched. The CDR3 DNA reads as TGTGCCAGCACCATCGGGACAGCCTCCTTTGGCTACACCTTC. It is translated as CASTIGTASFGYTF.

The chain links TRBV9 to TRBJ2-3, with 13 bases fitting TRBD2. CDR3 length: 17 residues. CDR1 is SGDLS and CDR2 is YYNGEE in the germline V gene. V lost 3 bases, J lost 2 bases, and 6 bases stayed unmatched. In DNA, the CDR3 is TGTGCCAGCAGCGGCGGGGGGACTAGCGGGAACACAGATACGCAGTATTTT. This sequence encodes CASSGGGTSGNTDTQYF.

This rearrangement joins TRBV9 to TRBJ1-5, with a tentative D call TRBD1 (6 bases). V was shortened by 3 bases and J by 7 bases, with 17 bases between the two germline ends. The CDR3 runs to 15 residues. Germline V gene lookup returns CDR1 SGDLS and CDR2 YYNGEE. CDR3 sequence reads: CASSAAAGVGQPQHF. For the CDR3, the DNA is TGTGCCAGCAGCGCAGCCGCAGGGGTAGGGCAGCCCCAGCATTTT.

The chain uses TRBV7-3 and TRBJ2-7, with 15 nucleotides matching TRBD2. Trimming cost V 1 base and J 2 bases; bases outside gene matches: 12. The CDR3 totals 20 residues. Germline CDR1 reads SGHTA; CDR2 reads FQGTGA. The CDR3 sequence: CASSLRGPGLAGGFTYEQYF. CDR3 DNA sequence: TGTGCCAGCAGCTTAAGGGGCCCGGGACTAGCGGGAGGTTTTACCTACGAGCAGTACTTC.

The chain combines TRBV6-5 with TRBJ2-2; D possibly corresponds to TRBD1 (5 bases). Deletions cut 5 bases from V and 5 bases from J, with 12 bases between. The germline gives CDR1 MNHEY, CDR2 SVGAGI. This CDR3 is built from 14 residues. The CDR3 DNA follows: TGTGCCAGCAGTCAGGGCTATCAGACCGGGGAGCTGTTTTTT. Protein: CASSQGYQTGELFF.

The chain carries TRBV7-6 and TRBJ2-2, with 7 bases aligning to TRBD1. V trimming: 1 base; J trimming: 2 bases; junction bases outside the gene matches: 7. Germline CDR1 reads SGHVS; CDR2 reads FNYEAQ. CDR3 size: 17 residues. The CDR3 DNA reads TGTGCCAGCAGCTTAGTAGGGGGACAGCTAAACACCGGGGAGCTGTTTTTT. Protein sequence: CASSLVGGQLNTGELFF.

This chain joins TRBV5-5 and TRBJ1-2; 10 nucleotides align to TRBD1. Germline-derived CDR1 and CDR2 are SGHKS and YYEKEE (reference sequence). The CDR3 extends over 16 amino acids. J lost 4 bases, V lost 4 bases, and 10 bases had no gene match. CDR3 DNA sequence: TGTGCCAGCAGCCCAACCTCGACAGGGGGCGGCTATGGCTACACCTTC. It encodes CASSPTSTGGGYGYTF. Drawing the rest from reference TRBV5-5 and TRBJ1-2, the complete variable domain is DAGVTQSPTHLIKTRGQQVTLRCSPISGHKSVSWYQQVLGQGPQFIFQYYEKEERGRGNFPDRFSARQFPNYSSELNVNALLLGDSALYLCASSPTSTGGGYGYTFGSGTRLTVV.

This clone was picked up one time. V is TRBV25-1 and J is TRBJ2-7, with D perhaps TRBD1 (7 bases). CDR1 and CDR2 from the germline V gene are MGHDK and SYGVNS. The CDR3 loop spans 17 amino acids. V was trimmed by 3 bases and J by 1 base, leaving 19 bases between them. In DNA, the CDR3 is TGTGCCAGCAGTGAGGGCGGGACAGAGTTCCCTTCCTACGAGCAGTACTTC. Its protein is CASSEGGTEFPSYEQYF.

This chain uses TRBV10-3 with TRBJ2-3; D uncertain. CDR3 length equals 12 residues. CDR1 is ENHRY and CDR2 is SYGVKD in the germline V gene. V gave up 1 base and J gave up 7 bases, with 6 bases separating them. CDR3 loop: CAISEWAHTQYF. The CDR3 bases are TGTGCCATCAGTGAGTGGGCCCATACGCAGTATTTT.

This clone has only one observation. The chain joins TRBV29-1 to TRBJ1-5; TRBD1 might be the D (5 bases). The V and J ends lost 4 bases and 9 bases respectively, with 7 bases between them. CDR3 size: 10 residues. Per germline, CDR1 SQVTM and CDR2 ANQGSEA. The CDR3 loop is CSVGGGPQHF. In DNA, the CDR3 is TGCAGCGTTGGGGGGGGGCCCCAGCATTTT. The complete variable domain, with remaining parts taken from reference TRBV29-1 and TRBJ1-5, reads SAVISQKPSRDICQRGTSLTIQCQVDSQVTMMFWYRQQPGQSLTLIATANQGSEATYESGFVIDKFPISRPNLTFSTLTVSNMSPEDSSIYLCSVGGGPQHFGDGTRLSIL.

The gene calls are TRBV18 and TRBJ2-7; D perhaps matches TRBD1 (5 bases). Germline-derived CDR1 and CDR2 are KGHSH and LQKENI. The ends were cut back, 2 bases at V and 3 bases at J, with 11 bases in the middle. There are 14 residues in the CDR3. As DNA, the CDR3 is TGTGCCAGCTCACCAGGTCCAGGGAACTACGAGCAGTACTTC. Protein: CASSPGPGNYEQYF.

The V and J genes are TRBV6-1 and TRBJ1-2, with 7 bases fitting TRBD1. Per germline, CDR1 MNHNS and CDR2 SASEGT. CDR3 length equals 15 residues. Unmatched junction bases numbered 12, after V lost 7 bases and J lost 4 bases. CDR3: CASMRTGRSSYGYTF. The CDR3 DNA is TGTGCCAGCATGCGGACAGGCCGGTCCTCCTATGGCTACACCTTC.

The genes are TRBV27 and TRBJ2-7; no clear D. The CDR3 is made up of 16 amino acids. Germline-derived CDR1 and CDR2 are MNHEY and SMNVEV (reference sequence). V lost 5 bases and J lost 4, with 21 bases in between. The CDR3 spells CASSPERARAFYEQYF. The CDR3, as DNA: TGTGCCAGCAGTCCCGAGCGCGCCCGAGCCTTTTACGAGCAGTACTTC.

The chain combines TRBV4-3 with TRBJ2-7, with 10 bases identical to TRBD2. V shed 4 bases, J shed 6 bases, and the junction held 3 bases outside the gene matches. CDR3 size: 13 residues. Germline-derived CDR1 and CDR2 are LGHNA and YSLEER. The DNA of the CDR3 is TGCGCCAGCAGCCGCGAGCGGGAGGGCGAGCAGTACTTC. Its protein product is CASSREREGEQYF.

The V gene is TRBV28, the J gene TRBJ2-2; 8 positions match TRBD1. This CDR3 spans 16 amino acids. CDR1 is MDHEN and CDR2 is SYDVKM in the germline V gene. The J segment lost 5 bases and the V segment lost 8 bases, leaving 13 bases of the junction unmatched. The CDR3 sequence is CASLRRGRGRTGELFF. CDR3 nucleotide sequence: TGTGCCAGCCTCAGGCGGGGCAGGGGGCGGACCGGGGAGCTGTTTTTT.

The CDR3 DNA reads as TGCGCCAGCAGCCCGCAACAGGGTGGAGCCCAGCATTTT. Translated: CASSPQQGGAQHF. The genes are TRBV5-1 and TRBJ1-5; TRBD1 might be the D (6 bases). The length of the CDR3 is 13 residues. Germline-derived CDR1 and CDR2 are SGHRS and YFSETQ. The V end was cut by 4 bases, the J end by 11 bases, with 16 bases between.

The V gene is TRBV5-4, the J gene TRBJ2-2; 9 bases agree with TRBD2. The CDR3 is 16 amino acids. V was clipped by 4 bases and J by 8 bases; unmatched bases: 12. Germline assignment: CDR1 SGHNT and CDR2 YYREEE (reference sequence). The CDR3 loop reads CASSPGLAGHVGELFF. CDR3 sequence (DNA): TGTGCCAGCAGCCCGGGGCTAGCGGGGCACGTGGGGGAGCTGTTTTTT.

The rearrangement uses TRBV7-9 and TRBJ1-2; D possibly corresponds to TRBD1 (6 bases). Trimming took 5 bases from V and 8 from J, leaving 12 bases between them. Germline V gives CDR1 SEHNR, CDR2 FQNEAQ (reference sequence). The CDR3 totals 12 residues. CDR3 nucleotides: TGTGCCAGCAGCCCACCGGGGGGCGGCTACACCTTC. Translation: CASSPPGGGYTF.

The chain links TRBV7-8 to TRBJ2-3; a possible D gene is TRBD1 (5 bases). Germline V gene lookup returns CDR1 SGHVS and CDR2 FQNEAQ. The CDR3 covers 13 residues. V was cut by 4 bases and J by 3 bases, with 8 bases left in between. CDR3 nucleotides: TGTGCCAGCAGCTCGGACAATACAGATACGCAGTATTTT. Its protein product is CASSSDNTDTQYF.

This chain links TRBV28 with TRBJ1-5, with 9 bases matching TRBD1. The CDR3 extends over 13 amino acids. Germline-derived CDR1 and CDR2 are MDHEN and SYDVKM. The trim removed 7 bases at V and 6 bases at J, leaving 4 bases unmatched. The chain's CDR3 is CASNLDRGQPQHF. The CDR3 coding sequence is TGTGCCAGCAACTTGGACAGGGGTCAGCCCCAGCATTTT.